This TCR beta chain was profiled in a study of human T cells and chemical hapten exposure. Study results and limitations: Patch test score tracked positively with PT1 expanded TCR counts. No alteration of TCRs above 1 in 1000 frequency was seen with DPC sensitization. Donors, who had alopecia, may show an immune response that differs from healthy people's.

Germline-derived CDR1 and CDR2 are LGHDT and YNNKEL (reference sequence). This CDR3 is 16 amino acids long. Trimming stripped 1 base from V and 6 bases from J, with 13 bases between. Unique molecular identifiers were linked by the library to individual cDNA molecules. One entry per CDR3 protein results from TCRdb running MiXCR on the RACE reads. The sample yields 38,000 or so distinct CDR3 sequences, less than 8.5% seen once. The sample holds many counts of this clonotype. Its antigen is unidentified. Regarding time point: pre-sensitization, week 0. Treatment described: therapeutic diphenylcyclopropenone sensitization with weekly scalp DPC.

The sequenced sample was whole blood, obtained in connection with sensitization to the hapten diphenylcyclopropenone (DPC). The origin of this receptor is a woman aged 50 to 65 with alopecia areata. Some clones in this sample may be carry-over from other donors' samples. The chain couples TRBV3-1 to TRBJ1-6; D remains ambiguous. The CDR3 is CASSQGVWPGNSPLHF. The CDR3 region has the DNA TGTGCCAGCAGCCAAGGGGTCTGGCCGGGTAATTCACCCCTCCACTTT.